The 17 T cell receptor beta chains presented below share a single source sample, sequenced in a study of cytomegalovirus exposure and HLA in healthy donors. The PCR was carried out with 60 Vbeta primers and 13 Jbeta primers. Assay: immunoSEQ multiplex PCR; the TCRdb copy retains only in-frame clones and omits some. The table has around 200,000 clones, over 70% seen once; the top ten hold approximately 2.9%. The sample was PBMCs. The origin of the receptors is a male donor in good health and CMV-seronegative.

The chain recombines TRBV25-1 with TRBJ2-1; 10 bases match TRBD2. The CDR3 extends over 15 amino acids. The trim removed 4 bases at V and 5 bases at J, leaving 5 bases unmatched. CDR1 and CDR2 from the germline V gene are MGHDK and SYGVNS. The CDR3: CASSVLAGAHNEQFF. The CDR3, as DNA: TGTGCCAGCAGTGTTCTAGCGGGAGCTCACAATGAGCAGTTCTTC.

The rearrangement joins TRBV28 to TRBJ1-5; no clear D. The CDR3 sequence is 14 residues long. V shed 3 bases and J shed 5 bases, with 11 bases lying between them. Germline assignment: CDR1 MDHEN and CDR2 SYDVKM. This CDR3 is CASSLARVDQPQHF. CDR3 DNA: TGTGCCAGCAGTTTGGCTCGGGTGGATCAGCCCCAGCATTTT.

The rearrangement joins TRBV6-5 to TRBJ1-2; weak D call: TRBD1 (6 bases). The CDR3 loop spans 15 amino acids. Germline V gives CDR1 MNHEY, CDR2 SVGAGI. Trimming left V 7 bases short and J 0 bases short, with 15 bases between. The CDR3 reads CASITGQQANYGYTF. The CDR3 bases are TGTGCCAGCATTACCGGACAGCAAGCTAACTATGGCTACACCTTC.

The chain has TRBV2 and TRBJ1-5; 11 nucleotides match TRBD1. V gave up 6 bases and J gave up 7 bases; unmatched junction bases: 11. This CDR3 spans 16 amino acids. Germline CDR1 reads SNHLY; CDR2 reads FYNNEI. The chain's CDR3 is CASSEGGQGVWQPQHF. CDR3 DNA: TGTGCCAGCAGCGAGGGGGGACAGGGGGTTTGGCAGCCCCAGCATTTT.

V and J are TRBV6-1 and TRBJ1-5; TRBD1 aligns across 9 bases. This CDR3 has 15 amino acids. Germline V gene data show CDR1 as MNHNS and CDR2 as SASEGT. V shed 6 bases, J shed 3 bases, and the junction held 6 bases outside the gene matches. The CDR3 spells CASRPGQGYNQPQHF. Here the CDR3 DNA reads TGTGCCAGCAGACCGGGACAGGGATACAATCAGCCCCAGCATTTT.

The chain joins TRBV28 to TRBJ2-7; 9 bases fit TRBD1. With V trimmed by 6 bases and J by 3 bases, 6 bases remained unmatched. The germline gives CDR1 MDHEN, CDR2 SYDVKM. The CDR3 is 14 amino acids. The CDR3 spells CASRRPGQGYEQYF. DNA for the CDR3: TGTGCCAGCAGGCGACCGGGACAGGGCTACGAGCAGTACTTC.

This clone was observed a handful of times. The chain joins TRBV30 to TRBJ1-5; D might be TRBD1 (5 bases). Trimming took off 0 bases at V and 7 bases at J, with 19 bases between the two ends. In germline, CDR1 is GTSNPN, CDR2 SVGIG (reference sequence). The CDR3 is 16 amino acids. CDR3 DNA sequence: TGTGCCTGGAGTGTTAGTACACCAAGGGGAGGACAGCCCCAGCATTTT. It codes for CAWSVSTPRGGQPQHF. Drawing the rest from reference TRBV30 and TRBJ1-5, the complete variable domain is SQTIHQWPATLVQPVGSPLSLECTVEGTSNPNLYWYRQAAGRGLQLLFYSVGIGQISSEVPQNLSASRPQDRQFILSSKKLLLSDSGFYLCAWSVSTPRGGQPQHFGDGTRLSIL.

The rearrangement joins TRBV6-1 to TRBJ2-1; 10 positions agree with TRBD1. CDR3 size: 14 residues. Germline values: CDR1 MNHNS, CDR2 SASEGT. The ends lost 11 bases at V and 10 bases at J; junction bases unmatched: 14. The CDR3 sequence: CAAPLRDRGMEQFF. CDR3 in DNA: TGTGCCGCCCCCCTCCGGGACAGGGGCATGGAGCAGTTCTTC.

The chain combines TRBV6-4 with TRBJ1-1, with D perhaps TRBD1 (5 bases). This CDR3 spans 13 amino acids. Germline values: CDR1 MRHNA, CDR2 SNTAGT. With 6 bases removed from V and 1 base from J, the gap between germline ends came to 9 bases. CDR3 amino acids: CASRQTENTEAFF. CDR3 bases: TGTGCCAGCAGGCAGACAGAGAACACTGAAGCTTTCTTT.

This sequence joins TRBV7-9 and TRBJ2-5; possibly TRBD1 for D (6 bases). The J call is in doubt because the DNA end fits TRBJ2-7 better. The CDR3 sequence is 16 residues long. Germline V gives CDR1 SEHNR, CDR2 FQNEAQ (reference sequence). CDR3 protein: CASSPPYRVPPYEQYF. CDR3 nucleotide sequence: TGTGCCAGCAGCCCACCCTACAGGGTCCCCCCCTACGAGCAGTACTTC.

CDR3 DNA sequence: TGTGCCAGCAGTCCGATGGGGGGTAGCGGGAATTACAATGAGCAGTTCTTC. Its translation: CASSPMGGSGNYNEQFF. The V call is TRBV5-4, the J call TRBJ2-1; TRBD2 agrees at 8 bases. The CDR3 totals 17 residues. Germline V lookup: CDR1 SGHNT, CDR2 YYREEE (reference sequence). V shed 5 bases and J 4 bases; nucleotides not matched to a gene: 14.

As concerns this clone: Other DNA sequences from this sample encode an identical CDR3 as well. This chain joins TRBV7-2 and TRBJ2-5, with 8 positions matching TRBD2. This CDR3 region has 14 residues. CDR1 is SGHTA, CDR2 FQGNSA, per germline. The junction had 2 bases not matched to a gene; V was cut back by 3 bases and J by 2 bases. CDR3 coding DNA: TGTGCCAGCAGCTTGACGGGAGGGCAAGAGACCCAGTACTTC. Translating gives CASSLTGGQETQYF.

The genes are TRBV5-1 and TRBJ1-4; 9 nucleotides match TRBD1. Germline values: CDR1 SGHRS, CDR2 YFSETQ. V lost 4 bases, J lost 6 bases, and 7 bases stayed unmatched. The CDR3 is 15 amino acids. The DNA for the CDR3 is TGCGCCAGCAGCCAGGGACAGGGAGGACATGAAAAACTGTTTTTT. This translates into CASSQGQGGHEKLFF.

The chain joins TRBV28 to TRBJ1-4; 8 nucleotides agree with TRBD1. Per germline, CDR1 MDHEN and CDR2 SYDVKM. V was clipped by 8 bases and J by 6 bases; unmatched bases: 5. The CDR3 is 13 residues long. The CDR3 DNA sequence: TGTGCCAGCCAGGGGGCGGAAGATGAAAAACTGTTTTTT. The encoded protein is CASQGAEDEKLFF.

CDR3 in amino acids: CASSFSRNQPQHF. Written as DNA, the CDR3 is TGTGCCAGCAGCTTCTCCAGGAATCAGCCCCAGCATTTT. The rearrangement links TRBV7-2 to TRBJ1-5, with unresolved D. The CDR3 extends over 13 amino acids. Trimming took 3 bases from V and 4 from J, leaving 7 bases between them. The germline V gene encodes CDR1 SGHTA and CDR2 FQGNSA.

The rearrangement joins TRBV30 to TRBJ2-3, with 10 bases identical to TRBD2. CDR1 and CDR2 (germline): GTSNPN, SVGIG (reference sequence). J gave up 5 bases and V 1 base, and 6 bases lay outside the gene matches. The CDR3 totals 15 residues. In DNA form, the CDR3 reads TGTGCCTGGAGTGCCACTAGCGGGGCGGGAGATACGCAGTATTTT. It codes for CAWSATSGAGDTQYF.

This clone was detected once. This rearrangement joins TRBV4-1 to TRBJ1-5; TRBD1 aligns across 10 bases. The trim removed 4 bases at V and 4 bases at J, leaving 4 bases unmatched. This CDR3 is 15 amino acids long. CDR1 and CDR2 (germline): MGHRA, YSYEKL. For the CDR3, the DNA is TGCGCCAGCAGCCGTCGGACAGGGGGGAATCAGCCCCAGCATTTT. Amino acids: CASSRRTGGNQPQHF.